Listed below are T cell receptor beta chains from one sample, sequenced in a study of T cell repertoires in cytomegalovirus infection. Each CDR3 protein is one row after TCRdb ran MiXCR on the reads. The data hold about 130,000 distinct CDR3 sequences, with 7% to 9.5% observed a single time. The material sequenced was PBMCs. These receptors were taken from a human donor in good health (CMV status not recorded). Some clones in this sample may be carry-over from other donors' samples. CDR3s include the opening cysteine and the closing phenylalanine or tryptophan. Each record gives: D gene, clone size, V gene, J gene, CDR3 DNA, CDR3 protein. The D gene is left open where the match is weak. Clone size, where shown, is once, few, many, or a class for clones that have expanded.

D: .; size: .; V: TRBV30; J: TRBJ1-4; DNA: TGTGCCTGCCCCGGGGAAGGACCTGAAAAACTGTTTTTT; CDR3: CACPGEGPEKLFF
D: .; size: many; V: TRBV7-6; J: TRBJ2-2; DNA: TGTGCCAGCAGCCTGGTTGGGAACACCGGGGAGCTGTTTTTT; CDR3: CASSLVGNTGELFF
D: .; size: .; V: TRBV20-1; J: TRBJ1-1; DNA: TGCAGTGCTAGACACTTGAACACTGAAGCTTTCTTT; CDR3: CSARHLNTEAFF
D: .; size: many; V: TRBV6-5; J: TRBJ1-1; DNA: TGTGCCAGCAGTTACTCGAACAGAGCTTTCTTT; CDR3: CASSYSNRAFF
D: .; size: many; V: TRBV7-2; J: TRBJ2-6; DNA: TGTGCCAGCAGCCCTACAGGGACATCCACTGGGGCCAACGTCCTGACTTTC; CDR3: CASSPTGTSTGANVLTF
D: .; size: few; V: TRBV20-1; J: TRBJ2-7; DNA: TGCAGTGCTAGAGATTTGACGGGGGGCCCCCGCGAGCAGTACTTC; CDR3: CSARDLTGGPREQYF
D: .; size: few; V: TRBV9; J: TRBJ1-1; DNA: TGTGCCAGCAGCCCCCATGGATCGAACACTGAAGCTTTCTTT; CDR3: CASSPHGSNTEAFF
D: .; size: .; V: TRBV29-1; J: TRBJ1-1; DNA: TGCAGCGTCCAAACCGGGCCCGGGGCTGAAGCTTTCTTT; CDR3: CSVQTGPGAEAFF
D: TRBD2; size: many; V: TRBV6-6; J: TRBJ2-7; DNA: TGTGCCAGCAGCCAGGGACTAGCGGGCGAGCAGTACTTC; CDR3: CASSQGLAGEQYF
D: .; size: few; V: TRBV12-3/TRBV12-4; J: TRBJ1-2; DNA: TGTGCCAGCAGTTTGGACGGTGGCTACACCTTC; CDR3: CASSLDGGYTF
D: .; size: many; V: TRBV19; J: TRBJ2-5; DNA: TGTGCCAGTAGTATTAGGTGGTCGCAAGAGACCCAGTACTTC; CDR3: CASSIRWSQETQYF
D: TRBD1; size: few; V: TRBV27; J: TRBJ1-1; DNA: TGTGCCAGCACTCAAGGGACAGGGATCGGTGAAGCTTTCTTT; CDR3: CASTQGTGIGEAFF
D: .; size: many; V: TRBV11-1; J: TRBJ2-7; DNA: TGTGCCAGCAGCCCTGTTGGACTCACCTACGAGCAGTACTTC; CDR3: CASSPVGLTYEQYF
D: .; size: few; V: TRBV20-1; J: TRBJ2-7; DNA: TGCAGTGCTAGAGATCTAGACACCTACAACACCTACGAGCAGTACTTC; CDR3: CSARDLDTYNTYEQYF
D: .; size: many; V: TRBV24-1; J: TRBJ1-1; DNA: TGTGTCGCAGAACAGGGCGTTATCGCTGAAGCTTTCTTT; CDR3: CVAEQGVIAEAFF
D: .; size: many; V: TRBV18; J: TRBJ2-6; DNA: TGTGCCAGCTCATCCAGCAGCTCTGGGGCCAACGTCCTGACTTTC; CDR3: CASSSSSSGANVLTF
D: .; size: .; V: TRBV29-1; J: TRBJ1-3; DNA: TGCAGCGTTGTCTCAGAGGCTGGAAACACCATATATTTT; CDR3: CSVVSEAGNTIYF
D: TRBD1; size: many; V: TRBV6-1; J: TRBJ1-1; DNA: TGTGCCAGCAGTGAACCTGGACAGGTTCTACGGACTGAAGCTTTCTTT; CDR3: CASSEPGQVLRTEAFF
D: .; size: many; V: TRBV6-5; J: TRBJ1-1; DNA: TGTGCCAGCAGTTACTCGACGCAGGCTGAAGCTTTCTTT; CDR3: CASSYSTQAEAFF
D: TRBD2; size: many; V: TRBV9; J: TRBJ2-3; DNA: TGTGCCACCAGAGTAGCGGGCCCCAATGATACGCAGTATTTT; CDR3: CATRVAGPNDTQYF
D: .; size: many; V: TRBV20-1; J: TRBJ1-6; DNA: TGCAGTGCTAGAAGTGATTCACCCCTCCACTTT; CDR3: CSARSDSPLHF
D: .; size: many; V: TRBV7-2; J: TRBJ2-5; DNA: TGTGCCAGCAGCCGAAAACTGGTCGGAACCCAAGAGACCCAGTACTTC; CDR3: CASSRKLVGTQETQYF
D: .; size: many; V: TRBV7-9; J: TRBJ2-5; DNA: TGTGCCAGCAGCTTAGAATGGGAGACCCAGTACTTC; CDR3: CASSLEWETQYF
D: .; size: many; V: TRBV4-1; J: TRBJ1-1; DNA: TGCGCCAGCAGCCAAATTCGGGGGAACACTGAAGCTTTCTTT; CDR3: CASSQIRGNTEAFF
D: TRBD1; size: many; V: TRBV10-3; J: TRBJ2-3; DNA: TGTGCCATCAGTGACACAGGGGTAGGAGGCACAGATACGCAGTATTTT; CDR3: CAISDTGVGGTDTQYF
D: .; size: many; V: TRBV7-3; J: TRBJ1-2; DNA: TGTGCCAGCAGCTTAAATTGGCAGGGCGATGGCTACACCTTC; CDR3: CASSLNWQGDGYTF
D: TRBD2; size: .; V: TRBV29-1; J: TRBJ2-7; DNA: TGCAGCGTTGAGACCGGCGGGGGGTCTGACGAGCAGTACTTC; CDR3: CSVETGGGSDEQYF
D: .; size: many; V: TRBV12-3/TRBV12-4; J: TRBJ2-4; DNA: TGTGCCAGCAGTTTGAGGGGAAACATTCAGTACTTC; CDR3: CASSLRGNIQYF
D: TRBD1; size: many; V: TRBV2; J: TRBJ2-6; DNA: TGTGCCAGCAGCCGGGACAGGGGGAATTTTGGGGCCAACGTCCTGACTTTC; CDR3: CASSRDRGNFGANVLTF
D: .; size: many; V: TRBV7-2; J: TRBJ2-6; DNA: TGTGCCAGCAGCTTGACTCCGCCCTCTGGGGCCAACGTCCTGACTTTC; CDR3: CASSLTPPSGANVLTF
D: TRBD2; size: many; V: TRBV27; J: TRBJ2-2; DNA: TGTGCCAGCAGGGGGACTAGCGCTACGAACACCGGGGAGCTGTTTTTT; CDR3: CASRGTSATNTGELFF
D: .; size: many; V: TRBV12-3/TRBV12-4; J: TRBJ2-5; DNA: TGTGCCAGCAGTAAGAAGGACCTGGGGGAGACCCAGTACTTC; CDR3: CASSKKDLGETQYF
D: TRBD2; size: .; V: TRBV20-1; J: TRBJ2-3; DNA: TGCAGTGCTAGACCAAAAAGCGGGGGAACAGATACGCAGTATTTT; CDR3: CSARPKSGGTDTQYF
D: .; size: many; V: TRBV7-6; J: TRBJ2-1; DNA: TGTGCCAGCAGCTTCGATTGGGGGAACCACTTGTCGGGCAATGAGCAGTTCTTC; CDR3: CASSFDWGNHLSGNEQFF
D: .; size: many; V: TRBV6-1; J: TRBJ2-5; DNA: TGTGCCAGCAGTCGCAGGGCTCGTTGGGAGACCCAGTACTTC; CDR3: CASSRRARWETQYF
D: .; size: few; V: TRBV20-1; J: TRBJ2-1; DNA: TGCAGTGCTAGAGATCATTGGCGCCCCTCCTACAATGAGCAGTTCTTC; CDR3: CSARDHWRPSYNEQFF
D: .; size: many; V: TRBV5-4; J: TRBJ2-1; DNA: TGTGCCAGCAGCTTGTGGGGCGTCCCCAATGAGCAGTTCTTC; CDR3: CASSLWGVPNEQFF
D: .; size: .; V: TRBV5-6; J: TRBJ1-5; DNA: TGTGCCAGCAGCTTGAGGCGGAGTAGCAATCAGCCCCAGCATTTT; CDR3: CASSLRRSSNQPQHF
D: TRBD1; size: .; V: TRBV5-1; J: TRBJ1-6; DNA: TGCGCCAGCAGCTCAATGCCGGGACAGGGGGCAAATAATTCACCCCTCCACTTT; CDR3: CASSSMPGQGANNSPLHF
D: .; size: many; V: TRBV24-1; J: TRBJ1-1; DNA: TGTGCCACCAGCCTCGGGACCGGGAACACTGAAGCTTTCTTT; CDR3: CATSLGTGNTEAFF
D: .; size: .; V: TRBV20-1; J: TRBJ2-7; DNA: TGCAGTGCTAGGGGGGGATCAAATCCCTACGAGCAGTACTTC; CDR3: CSARGGSNPYEQYF
D: TRBD1; size: .; V: TRBV29-1; J: TRBJ1-1; DNA: TGCAGCGTTGATCGGACAGGACAAAACACTGAAGCTTTCTTT; CDR3: CSVDRTGQNTEAFF
D: TRBD1; size: .; V: TRBV11-1; J: TRBJ1-1; DNA: TGTGCCAGCAGCTTAAGAGGACAGGGATCATTTAACACTGAAGCTTTCTTT; CDR3: CASSLRGQGSFNTEAFF
D: TRBD1; size: few; V: TRBV20-1; J: TRBJ1-6; DNA: TGCAGTGCTTATCCGGGACAGGCTACCAATTCACCCCTCCACTTT; CDR3: CSAYPGQATNSPLHF
D: .; size: many; V: TRBV5-4; J: TRBJ2-1; DNA: TGTGCCAGCAGCACCTTCGCCGGGGGTGACAATGAGCAGTTCTTC; CDR3: CASSTFAGGDNEQFF
D: .; size: .; V: TRBV5-1; J: TRBJ1-6; DNA: TGCGCCAGCAGCTTGGGACACGATAATTCACCCCTCCACTTT; CDR3: CASSLGHDNSPLHF
D: TRBD1; size: .; V: TRBV28; J: TRBJ2-1; DNA: TGTGCCAGCAGTTTATTGGGACAGGGTCAGTTCTTC; CDR3: CASSLLGQGQFF
D: TRBD1; size: many; V: TRBV7-2; J: TRBJ1-5; DNA: TGTGCCAGCAGCTTAGGGCAGGGGGGTAGGGGGAATCAGCCCCAGCATTTT; CDR3: CASSLGQGGRGNQPQHF
D: .; size: many; V: TRBV11-2; J: TRBJ2-1; DNA: TGTGCCAGCAGCTTAAATTCGTTTAGTGTGGCCAATGAGCAGTTCTTC; CDR3: CASSLNSFSVANEQFF
D: .; size: .; V: TRBV19; J: TRBJ1-5; DNA: TGTGCCAGTAGTCGGTCTGGGGGCTTAAGCAATCAGCCCCAGCATTTT; CDR3: CASSRSGGLSNQPQHF
D: TRBD1; size: .; V: TRBV20-1; J: TRBJ1-5; DNA: TGCAGTGCGGAGTGGGACAGCCCAGGCAATCAGCCCCAGCATTTT; CDR3: CSAEWDSPGNQPQHF
D: TRBD1; size: many; V: TRBV24-1; J: TRBJ2-5; DNA: TGTGCCACCAGTGATACCGGACAGGTCAAAGAGACCCAGTACTTC; CDR3: CATSDTGQVKETQYF
D: .; size: many; V: TRBV7-6; J: TRBJ2-1; DNA: TGTGCCAGCAGCTTAATTAGCTCTCCATACAATGAGCAGTTCTTC; CDR3: CASSLISSPYNEQFF
D: .; size: few; V: TRBV4-1; J: TRBJ1-2; DNA: TGCGCCAGCAGCACTCAGGGTGGGATCTATGGCTACACCTTC; CDR3: CASSTQGGIYGYTF
D: .; size: many; V: TRBV2; J: TRBJ1-1; DNA: TGTGCCAGCAGTTATGCAAGCTCGAACACTGAAGCTTTCTTT; CDR3: CASSYASSNTEAFF
D: .; size: many; V: TRBV5-5; J: TRBJ2-1; DNA: TGTGCCAGCAGCTTGGGGCCTAACAATGAGCAGTTCTTC; CDR3: CASSLGPNNEQFF
D: TRBD1; size: .; V: TRBV2; J: TRBJ1-6; DNA: TGTGCCGGCAATCGGGGACAGTCGAATTCACCCCTCCACTTT; CDR3: CAGNRGQSNSPLHF